This entry lists 12 T cell receptor beta chains sequenced from one sample in a study of identical twins. In TCRdb, the 5' RACE reads were re-called with MiXCR into one record per CDR3 protein. The sample records approximately 280,000 distinct CDR3 sequences, under 9.5% being singletons. These data are also associated with another study on yellow fever vaccine responses in identical twins.

The material sequenced was memory (CD45RO+) T cells sorted from blood. These receptors all come from a woman aged 18-29 years in good health.

This clonotype was found a few times. The V call is TRBV3-1, the J call TRBJ2-1; D is ambiguous. Between the trimmed V and J ends, which lost 4 bases and 10 bases, there was a span of 8 bases. This CDR3 is built from 11 residues. The germline CDR1 and CDR2 sequences are LGHDT and YNNKEL (reference sequence). CDR3 nucleotides: TGTGCCAGCAGCCGGAACAGAGAGCAGTTCTTC. This encodes CASSRNREQFF.

The chain joins TRBV3-1 to TRBJ2-2; tentatively, D is TRBD1 or TRBD2 (5 bases each). This CDR3 has 17 amino acids. In germline, CDR1 is LGHDT, CDR2 YNNKEL (reference sequence). V shed 3 bases and J shed 6 bases, with 20 bases lying between them. The CDR3 sequence: CASSHSLGRIGPGELFF. The CDR3 region has the DNA TGTGCCAGCAGCCACTCCTTGGGACGAATTGGCCCCGGGGAGCTGTTTTTT.

This clonotype turned up a few times. J is TRBJ2-3 and V is TRBV18; the match to TRBD1 covers 9 bases. CDR1 is KGHSH and CDR2 is LQKENI in the germline V gene. Trimming cost V 3 bases and J 2 bases; bases outside gene matches: 3. This CDR3 has 15 residues. As DNA, the CDR3 is TGTGCCAGCTCACCGCGGACAGGGGCCACAGATACGCAGTATTTT. Protein sequence: CASSPRTGATDTQYF.

Ten or more counts support this clonotype. Here the CDR3 DNA reads TGTGCCAGCAGCTTAGTGGGAAGGCTTAATAACACCGGGGAGCTGTTTTTT. This gives the protein CASSLVGRLNNTGELFF. The V and J genes are TRBV7-9 and TRBJ2-2; unclear D gene. V lost 1 base, J lost 2 bases, and 14 bases lay in between. This CDR3 region has 17 residues. The V gene's germline CDR1 is SEHNR and CDR2 FQNEAQ (reference sequence).

This clonotype came up many times. The chain couples TRBV12-3 or TRBV12-4 to TRBJ2-3, with 12 bases aligning to TRBD2. The CDR3 has 16 residues. V shed 6 bases, J shed 0 bases, and the junction held 4 bases outside the gene matches. CDR3 sequence (DNA): TGTGCCAGCAGATATGGGACTAGCGGGAGCACAGATACGCAGTATTTT. Translation: CASRYGTSGSTDTQYF.

The gene calls are TRBV6-1 and TRBJ1-1; D is perhaps TRBD1 (6 bases). V was cut by 0 bases and J by 9 bases, with 14 bases left in between. CDR1 and CDR2 from the germline V gene are MNHNS and SASEGT. This CDR3 has 14 amino acids. CDR3: CASSEARGAAKAFF. CDR3 in DNA: TGTGCCAGCAGTGAAGCGCGGGGGGCAGCCAAAGCTTTCTTT.

This clonotype was recorded a few times. This CDR3 reads CASSVRGTGAEQYF. The CDR3 coding sequence is TGTGCCAGCAGTGTACGCGGGACAGGGGCCGAGCAGTACTTC. The chain is built from TRBV28 and TRBJ2-7, with 10 bases matching TRBD1. This CDR3 spans 14 amino acids. V was pared by 5 bases and J by 6 bases, with 7 bases of the junction left unmatched. The germline V gene encodes CDR1 MDHEN and CDR2 SYDVKM. Full variable domain (outside the CDR3, taken from reference TRBV28 and TRBJ2-7): DVKVTQSSRYLVKRTGEKVFLECVQDMDHENMFWYRQDPGLGLRLIYFSYDVKMKEKGDIPEGYSVSREKKERFSLILESASTNQTSMYLCASSVRGTGAEQYFGPGTRLTVT.

This clonotype has a handful of counts. The chain couples TRBV12-3 or TRBV12-4 to TRBJ2-1, with 9 bases identical to TRBD2. The CDR3 covers 15 residues. V was pared by 6 bases and J by 5 bases, with 8 bases of the junction left unmatched. CDR3: CASRHFSGSNNEQFF. CDR3 coding DNA: TGTGCCAGCAGACACTTTAGCGGGAGTAACAATGAGCAGTTCTTC.

The table lists this clonotype with a few counts. V gene TRBV20-1 combines with J gene TRBJ2-5; 8 nucleotides align to TRBD1. The CDR3 totals 15 residues. The V segment lost 6 bases and the J segment 7 bases; nucleotides outside the gene matches: 16. Germline V gene lookup returns CDR1 DFQATT and CDR2 SNEGSKA (reference sequence). The CDR3 loop is CSASLTTGEQGTQYF. DNA for the CDR3: TGCAGTGCCTCTCTCACGACAGGGGAACAGGGGACCCAGTACTTC.

This clonotype appeared a few times. This chain links TRBV13 with TRBJ2-1, with 9 bases identical to TRBD2. CDR1 and CDR2 from the germline V gene are PRHDT and FYEKMQ (reference sequence). V lost 5 bases to trimming and J lost 2 bases; unmatched junction nucleotides: 7. CDR3 length: 16 amino acids. DNA for the CDR3: TGTGCCAGCAGCGGATCTAGCGGGGATACCTACAATGAGCAGTTCTTC. Its translation is CASSGSSGDTYNEQFF.

This clonotype was picked up a small number of times. The V and J genes are TRBV29-1 and TRBJ2-7; D ambiguous. Per germline, CDR1 SQVTM and CDR2 ANQGSEA. This CDR3 spans 14 amino acids. With 0 bases removed from V and 0 bases from J, the gap between germline ends came to 9 bases. The CDR3 nucleotides read TGCAGCGTTGAAGATCGCCTCCTCTCCTACGAGCAGTACGTC. It specifies CSVEDRLLSYEQYV.

This clonotype was seen repeatedly, ten times or more. The gene calls are TRBV5-1 and TRBJ2-3, with 10 nucleotides matching TRBD1. The V gene end was trimmed by 0 bases and the J gene end by 5 bases; junction bases not matched to a gene: 6. The CDR3 is 16 amino acids. Germline lookup yields CDR1 SGHRS and CDR2 YFSETQ. The CDR3: CASSLGTGGNRDTQYF. In nucleotides, the CDR3 is TGCGCCAGCAGCTTGGGGACAGGGGGGAATAGAGATACGCAGTATTTT.